The rows below give T cell receptor beta chains drawn from one sample of a study of CDR3 diversity in severe acne. TCRdb reprocessed the PCR reads with MiXCR, giving one entry per CDR3 protein. The sample has over 100,000 distinct CDR3 sequences; roughly half are singletons. The source material was blood. Receptor source: a male donor with acne. CDR3s include the opening cysteine and the closing phenylalanine or tryptophan. A D gene is named only where the DNA matches it firmly. Size values are once, few and many counts, or a class for expanded clones, and some rows have none.

>TRBV7-9|.|few|15|TRBJ1-6
TGTGCCAGCAGCTTAGCTCCGGGGGCGGAATCACCCCTCCACTTT
CASSLAPGAESPLHF
>TRBV10-3|.|.|13|TRBJ2-5
TGTGCCAGCAGGAGGACAGATGGAGAGACCCAGTACTTC
CASRRTDGETQYF
>TRBV20-1|TRBD1|medium-sized|15|TRBJ2-1
TGCAGTGCTAGAGATCTCAGGGGGCAGTACAATGAGCAGTTCTTC
CSARDLRGQYNEQFF
>TRBV10-3|TRBD1|.|16|TRBJ1-5
TGTGCCATCAGGGGGGACAGGGGGGTGAACAATCAGCCCCAGCATTTT
CAIRGDRGVNNQPQHF
>TRBV7-8|.|.|14|TRBJ1-2
TGTGCCAGCAGCTTAGGGTCTGGGGAGCGGGGCTACACCTTC
CASSLGSGERGYTF
>TRBV10-3|.|medium-sized|12|TRBJ2-3
TGTGCCATCAGTGAGACCACCGCGGCGCAGTATTTT
CAISETTAAQYF
>TRBV25-1|TRBD2|few|15|TRBJ2-1
TGTGCCATCCCGGGACTAACGGGCGGCGACAATGAGCAGTTCTTC
CAIPGLTGGDNEQFF
>TRBV7-7|TRBD2|.|16|TRBJ2-5
TGTGCCAGTACCGATGCAGCGGGAGGGCCTTCGGGGACCCAGTACTTC
CASTDAAGGPSGTQYF
>TRBV18|TRBD1|many|15|TRBJ2-3
TGTGCCAGCTCAGCCCGGACAGGGGGCACAGATACGCAGTATTTT
CASSARTGGTDTQYF
>TRBV5-1|.|few|15|TRBJ1-6
TGCGCCAGCAGCTTGTCCGCAGGGGTGAATTCACCCCCCCACTTT
CASSLSAGVNSPPHF
>TRBV29-1|.|few|10|TRBJ2-5
TGCAGCGTCGAAAAAGAGACCCAGTACTTC
CSVEKETQYF
>TRBV7-3|.|once|16|TRBJ2-5
TGTGCCAGCAGCCCGCCCGAGGGGACATCCAGCAAGACCCAGTACTTC
CASSPPEGTSSKTQYF
>TRBV2|.|many|17|TRBJ2-5
TGTGCCAGCAGCGCAACACGAACCAGGGTTCTCCAAGAGACCCAGTACTTC
CASSATRTRVLQETQYF
>TRBV5-8|TRBD1|once|14|TRBJ2-1
TGTGCCAGCAGCAAAGGGACAGGGGGGAATGAGCAGTTCTTC
CASSKGTGGNEQFF
>TRBV4-1|TRBD1|.|13|TRBJ2-7
TGTGCCAGCAGCTTGTCACAGGGGAACGAGCAGTACTTC
CASSLSQGNEQYF
>TRBV14|.|.|12|TRBJ2-7
TGTGCCAGCACCCCAGACGGCTACGAGCAGTACTTC
CASTPDGYEQYF
>TRBV20-1|TRBD1|many|16|TRBJ1-6
TGCAGTGCTTCAGATACCCGGGACAGGAAGGATTCACCCCTCCACTTT
CSASDTRDRKDSPLHF
>TRBV6-5|TRBD1|.|14|TRBJ1-2
TGTGCCAGCAGTTATGACAGGGCGAACTATGGCTACACCTTC
CASSYDRANYGYTF